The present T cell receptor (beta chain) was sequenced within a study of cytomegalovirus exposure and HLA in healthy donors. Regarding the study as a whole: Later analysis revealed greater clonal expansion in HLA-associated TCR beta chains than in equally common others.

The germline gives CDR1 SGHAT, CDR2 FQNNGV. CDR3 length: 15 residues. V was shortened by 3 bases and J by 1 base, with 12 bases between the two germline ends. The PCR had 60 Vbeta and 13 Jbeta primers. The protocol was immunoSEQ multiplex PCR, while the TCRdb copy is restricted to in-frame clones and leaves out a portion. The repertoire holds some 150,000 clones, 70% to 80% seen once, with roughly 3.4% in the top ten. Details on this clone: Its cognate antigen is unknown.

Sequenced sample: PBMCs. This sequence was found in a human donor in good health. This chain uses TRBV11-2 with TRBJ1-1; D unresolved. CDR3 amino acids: CASSFSPVQNTEAFF. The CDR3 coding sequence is TGTGCCAGCAGCTTTTCACCAGTTCAGAACACTGAAGCTTTCTTT.